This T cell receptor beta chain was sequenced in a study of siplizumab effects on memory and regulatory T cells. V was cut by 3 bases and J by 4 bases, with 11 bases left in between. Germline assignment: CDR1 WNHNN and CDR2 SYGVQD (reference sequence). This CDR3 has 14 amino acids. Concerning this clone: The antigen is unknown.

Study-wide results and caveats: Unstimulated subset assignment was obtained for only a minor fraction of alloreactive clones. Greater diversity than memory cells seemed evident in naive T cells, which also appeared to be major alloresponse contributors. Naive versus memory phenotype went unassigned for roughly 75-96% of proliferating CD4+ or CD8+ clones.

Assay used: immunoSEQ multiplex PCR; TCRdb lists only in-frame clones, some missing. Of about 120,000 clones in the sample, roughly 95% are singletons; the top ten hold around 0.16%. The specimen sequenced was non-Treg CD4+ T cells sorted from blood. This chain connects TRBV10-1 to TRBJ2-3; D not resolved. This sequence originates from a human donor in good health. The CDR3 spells CASSELGLADTQYF. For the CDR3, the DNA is TGCGCCAGCAGTGAACTGGGCTTGGCAGATACGCAGTATTTT.